This T cell receptor beta chain emerged from a study of vaccination effects on CD4 cells after COVID-19. The CDR3 extends over 11 amino acids. Germline V gene data show CDR1 as SGDLS and CDR2 as YYNGEE. The ends were cut back, 7 bases at V and 7 bases at J, with 9 bases in the middle. On this clone itself: Antigen: not known.

ViraFEST used viral peptide pools to expand antigen-specific CD4+ T cells before sequencing. Scientists isolated CD4+ T cells after a roughly ten-day culture period ended. Two doses of BNT162b2 or mRNA-1273 vaccine were administered to participants. TCRdb keeps only in-frame clones here, not all; method: immunoSEQ multiplex PCR. The repertoire holds 15,000 to 20,000 clones, with 76% as singletons. The sequence was obtained from a human donor who received a COVID-19 vaccine. The specimen was CD4+ T cells from PBMCs cultured with HCoV-NL63 spike peptides, collected after COVID-19 vaccination. The rearrangement joins TRBV9 to TRBJ2-1; D is unresolved. The DNA for the CDR3 is TGTGCCAGCGGCCGCGGTAATGAGCAGTTCTTC. Amino acid sequence: CASGRGNEQFF.